This TCR beta chain derives from a study of blood T cell repertoires in COVID-19. The data were produced by immunoSEQ multiplex PCR, yet TCRdb's version contains in-frame clones alone and is incomplete. The sample records roughly 250,000 clones, 70% to 90% being singletons. The clonotype originates from a woman aged 40 to 50 with acute COVID-19. The source material was PBMCs or T cells enriched from blood (not recorded which).

The CDR3 sequence is CASSSPGRLPYEQYV. The CDR3 nucleotides are TGTGCCAGCAGTTCCCCCGGCAGACTTCCCTACGAGCAGTACGTC. The rearrangement joins TRBV28 to TRBJ2-7; D is uncertain. The CDR3 is 15 residues long. Per germline, CDR1 MDHEN and CDR2 SYDVKM. Trimming stripped 4 bases from V and 2 bases from J, with 15 bases between.